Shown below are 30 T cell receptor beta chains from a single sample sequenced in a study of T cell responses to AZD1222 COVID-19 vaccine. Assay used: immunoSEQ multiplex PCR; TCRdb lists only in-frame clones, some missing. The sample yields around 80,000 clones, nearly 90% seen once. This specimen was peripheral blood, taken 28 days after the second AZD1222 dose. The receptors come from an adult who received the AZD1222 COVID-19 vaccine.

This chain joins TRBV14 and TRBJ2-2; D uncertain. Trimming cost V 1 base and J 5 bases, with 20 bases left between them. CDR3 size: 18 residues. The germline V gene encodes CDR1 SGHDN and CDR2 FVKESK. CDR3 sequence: CASSQAVIVGVETGELFF. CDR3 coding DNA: TGTGCCAGCAGCCAAGCTGTGATAGTGGGTGTAGAAACCGGGGAGCTGTTTTTT. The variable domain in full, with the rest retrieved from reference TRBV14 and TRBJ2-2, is EAGVTQFPSHSVIEKGQTVTLRCDPISGHDNLYWYRRVMGKEIKFLLHFVKESKQDESGMPNNRFLAERTGGTYSTLKVQPAELEDSGVYFCASSQAVIVGVETGELFFGEGSRLTVL.

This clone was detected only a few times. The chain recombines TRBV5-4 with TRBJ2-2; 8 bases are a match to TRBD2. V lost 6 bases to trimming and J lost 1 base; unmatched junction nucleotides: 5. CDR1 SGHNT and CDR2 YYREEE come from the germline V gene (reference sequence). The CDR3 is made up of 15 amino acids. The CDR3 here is CASTGAGVNTGELFF. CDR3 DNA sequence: TGTGCCAGCACGGGAGCGGGGGTGAACACCGGGGAGCTGTTTTTT.

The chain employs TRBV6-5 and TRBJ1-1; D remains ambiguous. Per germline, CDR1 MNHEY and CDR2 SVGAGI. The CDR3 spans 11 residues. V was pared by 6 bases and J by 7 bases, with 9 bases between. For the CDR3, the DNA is TGTGCCAGCAGGGCCGACTTTGAAGCTTTCTTT. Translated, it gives CASRADFEAFF.

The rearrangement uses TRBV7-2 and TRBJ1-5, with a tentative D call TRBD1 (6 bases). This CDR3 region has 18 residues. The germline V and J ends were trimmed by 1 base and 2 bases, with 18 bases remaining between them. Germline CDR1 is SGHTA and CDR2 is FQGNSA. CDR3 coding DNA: TGTGCCAGCAGCTTAGGAACAGGGTCGGGGACGGGCAATCAGCCCCAGCATTTT. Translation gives CASSLGTGSGTGNQPQHF.

The DNA of the CDR3 is TGTGCCAGCAGCCAGTCCTACGAGCAGTACTTC. It is translated as CASSQSYEQYF. The chain carries TRBV2 and TRBJ2-7, with unresolved D. There are 11 residues in the CDR3. Germline CDR1 SNHLY, CDR2 FYNNEI. V lost 6 bases and J lost 1, with 4 bases in between.

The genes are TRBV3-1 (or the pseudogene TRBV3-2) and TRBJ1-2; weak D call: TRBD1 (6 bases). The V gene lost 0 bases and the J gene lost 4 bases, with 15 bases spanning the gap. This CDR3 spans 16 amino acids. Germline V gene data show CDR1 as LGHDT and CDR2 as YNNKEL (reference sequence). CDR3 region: CASSQDIATGIYGYTF. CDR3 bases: TGTGCCAGCAGCCAAGATATCGCTACAGGGATCTATGGCTACACCTTC.

The chain's CDR3 is CASSYSPGISDGYTF. The CDR3 nucleotides read TGTGCCAGCAGTTACTCGCCAGGGATTTCGGATGGCTACACCTTC. The chain is built from TRBV6-5 and TRBJ1-2; possibly TRBD1 for D (5 bases). CDR1 MNHEY and CDR2 SVGAGI come from the germline V gene. The CDR3 sequence is 15 residues long. V lost 0 bases and J 6 bases, leaving 14 bases between the germline ends.

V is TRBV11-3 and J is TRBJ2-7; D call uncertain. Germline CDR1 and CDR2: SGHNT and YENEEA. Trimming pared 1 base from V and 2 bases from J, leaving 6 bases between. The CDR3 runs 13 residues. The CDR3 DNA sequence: TGTGCCAGCAGCTTAGGACCGACCTACGAGCAGTACTTC. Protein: CASSLGPTYEQYF.

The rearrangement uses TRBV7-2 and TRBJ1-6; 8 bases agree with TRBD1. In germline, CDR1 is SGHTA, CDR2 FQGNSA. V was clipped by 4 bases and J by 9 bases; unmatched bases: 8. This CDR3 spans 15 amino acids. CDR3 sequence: CASSYQTGAGSPLHF. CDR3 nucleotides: TGTGCCAGCAGCTACCAGACAGGGGCTGGTTCACCCCTCCACTTT.

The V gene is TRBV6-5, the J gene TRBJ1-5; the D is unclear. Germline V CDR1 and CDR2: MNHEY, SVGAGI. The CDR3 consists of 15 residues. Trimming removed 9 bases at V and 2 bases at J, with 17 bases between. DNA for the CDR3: TGTGCCAGTTTTCACACCGGTAAGGGCAATCAGCCCCAGCATTTT. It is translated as CASFHTGKGNQPQHF.

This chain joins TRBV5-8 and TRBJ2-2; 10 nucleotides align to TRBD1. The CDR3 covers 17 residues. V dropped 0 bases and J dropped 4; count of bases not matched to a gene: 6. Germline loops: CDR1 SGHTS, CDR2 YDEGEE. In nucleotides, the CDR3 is TGTGCCAGCAGCTTGGGGGAGACAGGGGGCCTCACCGGGGAGCTGTTTTTT. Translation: CASSLGETGGLTGELFF.

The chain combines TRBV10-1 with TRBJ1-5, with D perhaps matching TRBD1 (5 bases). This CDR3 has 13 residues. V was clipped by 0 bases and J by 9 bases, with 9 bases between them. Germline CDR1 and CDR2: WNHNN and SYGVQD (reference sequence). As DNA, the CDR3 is TGCGCCAGCAGTGAGTCGGGGGTTGGGCCCCAGCATTTT. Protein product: CASSESGVGPQHF.

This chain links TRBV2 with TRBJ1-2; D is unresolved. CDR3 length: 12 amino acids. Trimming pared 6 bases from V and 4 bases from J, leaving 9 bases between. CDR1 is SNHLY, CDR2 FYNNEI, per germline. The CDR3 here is CASREILYGYTF. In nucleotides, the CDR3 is TGTGCCAGCAGAGAGATTCTCTATGGCTACACCTTC. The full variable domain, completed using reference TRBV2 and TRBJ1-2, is EPEVTQTPSHQVTQMGQEVILRCVPISNHLYFYWYRQILGQKVEFLVSFYNNEISEKSEIFDDQFSVERPDGSNFTLKIRSTKLEDSAMYFCASREILYGYTFGSGTRLTVV.

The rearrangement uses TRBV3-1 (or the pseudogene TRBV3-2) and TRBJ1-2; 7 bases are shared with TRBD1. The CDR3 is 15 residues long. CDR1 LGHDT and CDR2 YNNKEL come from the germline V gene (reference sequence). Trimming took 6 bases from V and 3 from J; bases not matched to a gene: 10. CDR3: CASRATGSSHYGYTF. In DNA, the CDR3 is TGTGCCAGCAGGGCGACAGGGAGTAGTCACTATGGCTACACCTTC.

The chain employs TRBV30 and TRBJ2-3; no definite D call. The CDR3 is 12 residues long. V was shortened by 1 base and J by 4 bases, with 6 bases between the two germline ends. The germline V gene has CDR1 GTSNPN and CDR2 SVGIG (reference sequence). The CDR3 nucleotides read TGTGCCTGGAGTGGGGAACCAGATACGCAGTATTTT. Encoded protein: CAWSGEPDTQYF.

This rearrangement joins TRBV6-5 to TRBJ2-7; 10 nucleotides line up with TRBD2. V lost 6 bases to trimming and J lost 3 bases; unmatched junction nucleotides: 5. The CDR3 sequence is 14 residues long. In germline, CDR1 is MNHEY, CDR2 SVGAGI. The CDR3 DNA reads TGTGCCAGCAGCGGAGTAGCGGGAGGCTACGAGCAGTACTTC. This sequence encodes CASSGVAGGYEQYF.

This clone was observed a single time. The CDR3 sequence: CASSAFLRDRNTEAFF. CDR3 coding DNA: TGTGCCAGCAGTGCCTTTCTCAGGGATCGGAACACTGAAGCTTTCTTT. This chain joins TRBV6-1 and TRBJ1-1, with D possibly TRBD1 on 5 matching bases. CDR3 size: 16 residues. Germline values: CDR1 MNHNS, CDR2 SASEGT. The V and J ends lost 4 bases and 1 base respectively, with 16 bases between them.

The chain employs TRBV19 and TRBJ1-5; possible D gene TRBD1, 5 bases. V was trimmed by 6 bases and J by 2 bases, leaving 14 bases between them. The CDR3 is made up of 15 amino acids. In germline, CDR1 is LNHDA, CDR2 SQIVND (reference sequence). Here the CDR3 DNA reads TGTGCCAGTAGAAAGGGACCCCCCGGCAATCAGCCCCAGCATTTT. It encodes CASRKGPPGNQPQHF.

The CDR3 coding sequence is TGTGCCAGCTCACCACCGTTACAGGGTTACCAAGAGACCCAGTACTTC. Its protein product is CASSPPLQGYQETQYF. The V and J genes are TRBV18 and TRBJ2-5, with a tentative D call TRBD1 (6 bases). Trimming left V 0 bases short and J 0 bases short, with 11 bases between. The CDR3 is 16 residues long. Germline CDR1 reads KGHSH; CDR2 reads LQKENI.

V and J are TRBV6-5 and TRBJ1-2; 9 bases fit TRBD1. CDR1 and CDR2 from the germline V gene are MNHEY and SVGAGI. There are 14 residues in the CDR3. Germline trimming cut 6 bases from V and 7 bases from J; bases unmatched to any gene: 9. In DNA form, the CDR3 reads TGTGCCAGCAGAGTAGTAGGGACAGGGTTTGGCTACACCTTC. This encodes CASRVVGTGFGYTF.

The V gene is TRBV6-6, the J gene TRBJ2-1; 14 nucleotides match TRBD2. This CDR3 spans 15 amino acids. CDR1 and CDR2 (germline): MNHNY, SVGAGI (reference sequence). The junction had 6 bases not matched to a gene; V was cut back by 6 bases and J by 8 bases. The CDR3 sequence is CASRPGLAGGDEQFF. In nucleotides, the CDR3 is TGTGCCAGCAGACCAGGACTAGCGGGAGGAGATGAGCAGTTCTTC.

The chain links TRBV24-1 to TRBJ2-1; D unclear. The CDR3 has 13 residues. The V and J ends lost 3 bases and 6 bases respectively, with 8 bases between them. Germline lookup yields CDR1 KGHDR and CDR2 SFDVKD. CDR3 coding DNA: TGTGCCACCAGTGATCCCCAGAGCAATGAGCAGTTCTTC. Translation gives CATSDPQSNEQFF.

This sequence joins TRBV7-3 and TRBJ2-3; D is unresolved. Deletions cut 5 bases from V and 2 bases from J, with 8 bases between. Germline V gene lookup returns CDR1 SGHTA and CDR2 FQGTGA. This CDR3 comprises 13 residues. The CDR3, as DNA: TGTGCCAGCAGCCAAGAGCTCACAGATACGCAGTATTTT. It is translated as CASSQELTDTQYF.

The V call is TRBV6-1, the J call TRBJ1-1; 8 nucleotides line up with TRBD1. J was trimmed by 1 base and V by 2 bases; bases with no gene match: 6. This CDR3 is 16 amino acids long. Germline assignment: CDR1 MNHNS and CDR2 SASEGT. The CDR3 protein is CASSEPNRGGNTEAFF. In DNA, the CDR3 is TGTGCCAGCAGTGAACCCAACAGGGGGGGGAACACTGAAGCTTTCTTT.

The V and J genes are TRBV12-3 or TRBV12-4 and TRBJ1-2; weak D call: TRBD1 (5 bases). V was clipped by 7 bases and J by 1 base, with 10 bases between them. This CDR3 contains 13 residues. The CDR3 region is CASTLTDNYGYTF. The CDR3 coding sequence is TGTGCCAGCACCCTGACAGATAACTATGGCTACACCTTC.

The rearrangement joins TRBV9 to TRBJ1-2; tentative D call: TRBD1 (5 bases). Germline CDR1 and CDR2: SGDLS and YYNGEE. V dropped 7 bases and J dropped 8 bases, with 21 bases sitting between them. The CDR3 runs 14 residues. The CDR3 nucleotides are TGTGCCAGCTCAAACCCGAGGGAAGGGGTCGGCTACACCTTC. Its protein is CASSNPREGVGYTF.

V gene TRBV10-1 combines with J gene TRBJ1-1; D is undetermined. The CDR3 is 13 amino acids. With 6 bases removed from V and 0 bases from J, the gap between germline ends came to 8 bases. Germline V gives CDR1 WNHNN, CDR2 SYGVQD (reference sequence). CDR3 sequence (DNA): TGCGCCAGCAGACAGTCTTTGAACACTGAAGCTTTCTTT. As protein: CASRQSLNTEAFF.

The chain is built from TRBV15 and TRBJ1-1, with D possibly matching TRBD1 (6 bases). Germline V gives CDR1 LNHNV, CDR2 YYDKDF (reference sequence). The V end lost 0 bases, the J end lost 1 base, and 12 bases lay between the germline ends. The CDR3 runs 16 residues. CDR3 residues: CATSRDPGQKNTEAFF. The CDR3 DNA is TGTGCCACCAGCAGAGACCCAGGACAGAAGAACACTGAAGCTTTCTTT.

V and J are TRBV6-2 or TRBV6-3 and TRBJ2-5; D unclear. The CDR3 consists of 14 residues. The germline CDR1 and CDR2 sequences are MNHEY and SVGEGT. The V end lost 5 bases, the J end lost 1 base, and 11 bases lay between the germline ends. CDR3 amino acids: CASSGRATQETQYF. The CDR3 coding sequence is TGTGCCAGCAGTGGCCGGGCTACCCAAGAGACCCAGTACTTC.

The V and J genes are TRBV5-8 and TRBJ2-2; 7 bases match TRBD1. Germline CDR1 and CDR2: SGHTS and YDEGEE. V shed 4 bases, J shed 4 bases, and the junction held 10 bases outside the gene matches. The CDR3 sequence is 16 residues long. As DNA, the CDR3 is TGTGCCAGCAGCAGGCGGACAGGCTCGCTCACCGGGGAGCTGTTTTTT. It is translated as CASSRRTGSLTGELFF.